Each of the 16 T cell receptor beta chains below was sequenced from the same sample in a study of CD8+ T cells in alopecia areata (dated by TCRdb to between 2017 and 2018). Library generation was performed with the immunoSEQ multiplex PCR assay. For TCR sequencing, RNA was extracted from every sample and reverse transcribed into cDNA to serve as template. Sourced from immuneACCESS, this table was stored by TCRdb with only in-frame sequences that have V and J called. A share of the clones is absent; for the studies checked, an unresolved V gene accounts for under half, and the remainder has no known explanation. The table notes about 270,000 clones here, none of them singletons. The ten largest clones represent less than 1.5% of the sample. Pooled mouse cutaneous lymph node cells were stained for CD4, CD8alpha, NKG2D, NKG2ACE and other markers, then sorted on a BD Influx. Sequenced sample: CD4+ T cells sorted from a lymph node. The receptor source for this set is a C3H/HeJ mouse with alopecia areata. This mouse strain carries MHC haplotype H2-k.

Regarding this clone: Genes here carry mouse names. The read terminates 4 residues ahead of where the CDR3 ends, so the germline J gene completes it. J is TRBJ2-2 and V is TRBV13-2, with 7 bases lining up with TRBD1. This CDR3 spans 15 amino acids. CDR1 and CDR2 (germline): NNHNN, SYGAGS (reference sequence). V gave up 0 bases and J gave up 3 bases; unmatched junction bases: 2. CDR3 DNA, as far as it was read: TGTGCCAGCGGTGATGCAGGGACAGACACCGGG. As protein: CASGDAGTDTG. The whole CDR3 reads CASGDAGTDTGQLYF.

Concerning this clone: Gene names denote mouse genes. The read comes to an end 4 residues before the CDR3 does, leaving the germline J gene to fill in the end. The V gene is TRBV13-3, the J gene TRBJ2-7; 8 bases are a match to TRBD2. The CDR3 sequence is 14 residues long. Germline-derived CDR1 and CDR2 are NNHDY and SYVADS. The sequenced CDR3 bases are TGTGCCAGCAGTGATTTCCTGGGGGGAGAT. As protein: CASSDFLGGD. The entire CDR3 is CASSDFLGGDEQYF.

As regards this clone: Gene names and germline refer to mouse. CDR3 loop: CASTDWGASAETLYF. The covered CDR3 bases are TGTGCCAGCACCGACTGGGGGGCTAGTGCAGAA. This sequence joins TRBV13-1 and TRBJ2-3; 10 bases align to TRBD2. The sequenced fragment ends 4 residues before the CDR3 boundary, so the rest is inferred from the germline J gene. CDR1 NSHNY and CDR2 SYGAGN come from the germline V gene. V lost 6 bases and J lost 0; bases outside the gene matches: 4. This CDR3 region has 15 residues.

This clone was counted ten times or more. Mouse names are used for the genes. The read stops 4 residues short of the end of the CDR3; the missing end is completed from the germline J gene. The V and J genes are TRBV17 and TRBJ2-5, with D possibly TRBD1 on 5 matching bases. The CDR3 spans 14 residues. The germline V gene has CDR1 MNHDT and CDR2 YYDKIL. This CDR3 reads CASSRDANRDTQYF. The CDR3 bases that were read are TGTGCTAGCAGTAGAGATGCCAACAGGGAC.

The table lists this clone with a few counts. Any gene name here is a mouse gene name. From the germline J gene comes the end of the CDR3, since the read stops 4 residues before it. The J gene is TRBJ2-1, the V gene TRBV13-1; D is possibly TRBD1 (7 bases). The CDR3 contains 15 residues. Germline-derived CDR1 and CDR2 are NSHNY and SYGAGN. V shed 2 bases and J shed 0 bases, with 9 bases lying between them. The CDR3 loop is CASSDRGDNYAEQFF. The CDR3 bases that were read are TGTGCCAGCAGTGACAGGGGGGATAACTATGCT.

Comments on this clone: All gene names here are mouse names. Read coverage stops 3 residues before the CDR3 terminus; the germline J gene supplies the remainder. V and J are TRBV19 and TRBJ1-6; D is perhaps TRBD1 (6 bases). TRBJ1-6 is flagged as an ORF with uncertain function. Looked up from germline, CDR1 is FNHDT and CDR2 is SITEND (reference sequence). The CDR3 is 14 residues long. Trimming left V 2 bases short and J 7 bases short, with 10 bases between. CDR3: CASSIAGANSPLYF. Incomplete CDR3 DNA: TGTGCCAGCAGTATCGCAGGGGCAAATTCGCCC.

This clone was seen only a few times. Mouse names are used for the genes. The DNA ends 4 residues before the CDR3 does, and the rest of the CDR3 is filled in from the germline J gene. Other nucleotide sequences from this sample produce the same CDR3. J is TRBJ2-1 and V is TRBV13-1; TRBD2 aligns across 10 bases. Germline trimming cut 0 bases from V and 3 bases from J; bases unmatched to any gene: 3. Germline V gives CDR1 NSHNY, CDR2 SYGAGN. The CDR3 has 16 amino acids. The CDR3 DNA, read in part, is TGTGCCAGCAGTGATGCTCTGGGGGGGCGCTATGCT. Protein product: CASSDALGGRYA. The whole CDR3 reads CASSDALGGRYAEQFF.

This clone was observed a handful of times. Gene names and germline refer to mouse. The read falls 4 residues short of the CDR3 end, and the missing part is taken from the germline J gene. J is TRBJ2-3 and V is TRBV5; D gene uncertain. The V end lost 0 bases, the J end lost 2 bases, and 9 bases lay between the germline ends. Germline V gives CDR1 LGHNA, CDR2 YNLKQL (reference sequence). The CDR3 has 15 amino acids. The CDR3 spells CASSQEGSFAETLYF. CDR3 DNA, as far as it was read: TGTGCCAGCAGCCAAGAGGGGAGCTTTGCAGAA.

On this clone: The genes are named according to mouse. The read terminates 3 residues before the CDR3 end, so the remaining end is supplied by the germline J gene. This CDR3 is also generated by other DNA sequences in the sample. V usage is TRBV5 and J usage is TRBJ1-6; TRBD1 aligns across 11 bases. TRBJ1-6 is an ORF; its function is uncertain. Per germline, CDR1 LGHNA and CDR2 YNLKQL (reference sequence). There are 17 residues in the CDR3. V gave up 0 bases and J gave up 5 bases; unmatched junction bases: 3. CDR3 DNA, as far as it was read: TGTGCCAGCAGCCAAGAACGGGACAGGGGGGATAATTCGCCC. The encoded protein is CASSQERDRGDNSP. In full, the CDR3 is CASSQERDRGDNSPLYF.

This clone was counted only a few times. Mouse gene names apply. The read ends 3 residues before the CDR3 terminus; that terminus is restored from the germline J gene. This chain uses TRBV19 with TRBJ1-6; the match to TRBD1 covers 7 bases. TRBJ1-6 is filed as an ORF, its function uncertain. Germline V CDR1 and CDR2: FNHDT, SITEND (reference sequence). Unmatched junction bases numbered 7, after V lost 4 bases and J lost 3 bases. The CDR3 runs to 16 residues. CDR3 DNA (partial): TGTGCCAGCAGTCCCTCGCGACAGGGCTATAATTCGCCC. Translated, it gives CASSPSRQGYNSP. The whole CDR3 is CASSPSRQGYNSPLYF.

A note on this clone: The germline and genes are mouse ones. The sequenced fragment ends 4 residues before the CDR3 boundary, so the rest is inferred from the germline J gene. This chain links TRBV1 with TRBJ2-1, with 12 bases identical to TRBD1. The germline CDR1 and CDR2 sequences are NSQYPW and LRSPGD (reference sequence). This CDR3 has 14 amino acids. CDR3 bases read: TGCACCTGCAGTACGGGGACAGGGGGCGCT. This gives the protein CTCSTGTGGA. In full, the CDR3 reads CTCSTGTGGAEQFF. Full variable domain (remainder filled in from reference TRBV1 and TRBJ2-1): VTLLEQNPRWRLVPRGQAVNLRCILKNSQYPWMSWYQQDLQKQLQWLFTLRSPGDKEVKSLPGADYLATRVTDTELRLQVANMSQGRTLYCTCSTGTGGAEQFFGPGTRLTVL.

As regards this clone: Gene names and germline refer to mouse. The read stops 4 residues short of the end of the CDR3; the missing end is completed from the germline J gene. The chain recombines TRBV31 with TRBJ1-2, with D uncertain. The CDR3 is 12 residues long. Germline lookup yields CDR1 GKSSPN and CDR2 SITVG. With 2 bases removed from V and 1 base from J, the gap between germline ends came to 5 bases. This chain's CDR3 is CAWSYINSDYTF. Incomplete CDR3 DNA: TGTGCCTGGAGTTACATAAACTCC. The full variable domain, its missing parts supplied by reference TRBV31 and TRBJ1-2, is AQTIHQWPVAEIKAVGSPLSLGCTIKGKSSPNLYWYWQATGGTLQQLFYSITVGQVESVVQLNLSASRPKDDQFILSTEKLLLSHSGFYLCAWSYINSDYTFGSGTRLLVI.

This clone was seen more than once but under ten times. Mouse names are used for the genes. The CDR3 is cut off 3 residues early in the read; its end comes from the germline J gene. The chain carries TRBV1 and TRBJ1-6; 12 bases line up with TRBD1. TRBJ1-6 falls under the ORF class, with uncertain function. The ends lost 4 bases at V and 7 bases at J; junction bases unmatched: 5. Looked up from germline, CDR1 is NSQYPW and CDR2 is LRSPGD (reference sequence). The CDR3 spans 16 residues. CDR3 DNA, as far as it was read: TGCACCTGCAGTGTCCGGGACAGGGGGCAGAATTCGCCC. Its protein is CTCSVRDRGQNSP. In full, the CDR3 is CTCSVRDRGQNSPLYF.

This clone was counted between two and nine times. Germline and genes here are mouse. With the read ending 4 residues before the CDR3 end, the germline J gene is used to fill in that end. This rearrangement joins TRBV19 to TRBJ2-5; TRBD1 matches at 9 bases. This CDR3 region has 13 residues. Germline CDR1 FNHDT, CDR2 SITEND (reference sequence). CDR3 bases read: TGTGCCAGCAGTTCCGGGACAGGGGAC. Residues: CASSSGTGD. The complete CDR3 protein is CASSSGTGDTQYF.

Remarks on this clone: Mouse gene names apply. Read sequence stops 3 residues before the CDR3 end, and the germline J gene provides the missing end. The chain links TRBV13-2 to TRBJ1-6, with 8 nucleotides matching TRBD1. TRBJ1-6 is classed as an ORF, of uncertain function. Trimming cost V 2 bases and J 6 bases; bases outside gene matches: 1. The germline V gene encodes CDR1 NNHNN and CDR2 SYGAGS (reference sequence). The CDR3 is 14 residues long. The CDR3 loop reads CASGDRGLNSPLYF. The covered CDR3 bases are TGTGCCAGCGGTGACAGGGGGCTTAATTCGCCC.

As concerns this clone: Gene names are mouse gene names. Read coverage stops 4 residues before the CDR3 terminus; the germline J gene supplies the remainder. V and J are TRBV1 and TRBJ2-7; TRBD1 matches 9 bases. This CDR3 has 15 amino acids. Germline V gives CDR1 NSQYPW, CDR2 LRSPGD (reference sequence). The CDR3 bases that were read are TGCACCTGCAGTGCCCGGGACAGGGCCATTGAT. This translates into CTCSARDRAID. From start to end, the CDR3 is CTCSARDRAIDEQYF.